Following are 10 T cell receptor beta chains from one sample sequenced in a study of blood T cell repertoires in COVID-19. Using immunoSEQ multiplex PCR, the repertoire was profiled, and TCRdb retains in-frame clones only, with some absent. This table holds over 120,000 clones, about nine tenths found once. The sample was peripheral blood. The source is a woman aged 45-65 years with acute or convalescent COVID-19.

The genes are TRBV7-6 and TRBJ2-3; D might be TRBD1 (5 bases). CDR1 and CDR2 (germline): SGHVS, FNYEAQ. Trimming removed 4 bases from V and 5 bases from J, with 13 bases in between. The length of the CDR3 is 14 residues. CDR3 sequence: CASSSPGIRDTQYF. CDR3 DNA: TGTGCCAGCAGCTCCCCAGGGATTCGAGATACGCAGTATTTT.

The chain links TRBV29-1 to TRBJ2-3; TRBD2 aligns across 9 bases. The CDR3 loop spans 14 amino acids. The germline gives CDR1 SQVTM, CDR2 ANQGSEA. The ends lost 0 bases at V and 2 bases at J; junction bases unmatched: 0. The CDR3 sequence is CSVEEGLATDTQYF. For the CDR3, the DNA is TGCAGCGTTGAAGAGGGACTAGCCACAGATACGCAGTATTTT.

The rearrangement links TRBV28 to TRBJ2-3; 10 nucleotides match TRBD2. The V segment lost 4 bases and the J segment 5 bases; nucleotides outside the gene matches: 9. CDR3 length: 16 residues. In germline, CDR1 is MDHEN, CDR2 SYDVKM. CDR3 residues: CASSSSGGLSGDTQYF. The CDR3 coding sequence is TGTGCCAGCAGTTCTAGCGGGGGTCTTTCGGGAGATACGCAGTATTTT.

Here the CDR3 DNA reads TGTGCCAGCAGCTGGGGACTAGCGGGAGCGGAGACCCAGTACTTC. It encodes CASSWGLAGAETQYF. The genes are TRBV7-9 and TRBJ2-5, with 14 bases identical to TRBD2. Germline assignment: CDR1 SEHNR and CDR2 FQNEAQ (reference sequence). The CDR3 has 15 amino acids. Germline trimming cut 4 bases from V and 5 bases from J; bases unmatched to any gene: 3.

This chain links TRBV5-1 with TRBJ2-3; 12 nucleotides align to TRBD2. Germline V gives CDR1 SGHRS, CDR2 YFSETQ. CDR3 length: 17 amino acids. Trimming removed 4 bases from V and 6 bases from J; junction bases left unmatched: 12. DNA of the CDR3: TGCGCCAGCAGCCTCGGACTAGCGGGGAGCCTGAGGGATACGCAGTATTTT. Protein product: CASSLGLAGSLRDTQYF.

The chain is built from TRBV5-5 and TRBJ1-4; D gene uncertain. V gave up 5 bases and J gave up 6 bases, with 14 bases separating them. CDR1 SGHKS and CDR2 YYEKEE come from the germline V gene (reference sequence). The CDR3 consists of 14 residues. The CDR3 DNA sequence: TGTGCCAGCAGGCCGACGCGGGCGGATGAAAAACTGTTTTTT. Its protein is CASRPTRADEKLFF.

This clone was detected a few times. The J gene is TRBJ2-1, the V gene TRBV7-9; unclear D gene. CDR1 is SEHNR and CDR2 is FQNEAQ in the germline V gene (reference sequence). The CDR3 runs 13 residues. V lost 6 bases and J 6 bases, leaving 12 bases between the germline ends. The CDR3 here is CASSPRVFNEQFF. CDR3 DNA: TGTGCCAGCAGTCCTAGAGTCTTCAATGAGCAGTTCTTC.

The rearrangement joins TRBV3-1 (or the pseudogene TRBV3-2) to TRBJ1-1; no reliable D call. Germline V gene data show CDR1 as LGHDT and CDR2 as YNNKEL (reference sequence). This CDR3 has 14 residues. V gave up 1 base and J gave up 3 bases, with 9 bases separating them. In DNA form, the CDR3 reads TGTGCCAGCAGCCAAGGGCCTTTCGACACTGAAGCTTTCTTT. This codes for CASSQGPFDTEAFF.

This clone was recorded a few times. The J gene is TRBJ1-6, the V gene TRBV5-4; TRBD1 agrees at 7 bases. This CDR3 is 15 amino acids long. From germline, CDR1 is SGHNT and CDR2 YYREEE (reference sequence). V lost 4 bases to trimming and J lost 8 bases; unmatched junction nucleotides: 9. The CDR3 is CASSIRQGLDSPLHF. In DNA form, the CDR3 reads TGTGCCAGCAGCATCCGACAGGGCCTTGATTCACCCCTCCACTTT.

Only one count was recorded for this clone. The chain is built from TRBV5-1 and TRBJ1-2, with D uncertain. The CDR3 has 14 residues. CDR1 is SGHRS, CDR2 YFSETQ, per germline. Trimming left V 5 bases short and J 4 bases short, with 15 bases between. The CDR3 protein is CASSFDLLSYGYTF. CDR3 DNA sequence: TGCGCCAGCAGTTTCGATCTCCTATCCTATGGCTACACCTTC.